These T cell receptor beta chains were read from a single sample in a study of cytomegalovirus exposure and HLA in healthy donors. Repertoires were generated with immunoSEQ multiplex PCR, while TCRdb's copy carries only in-frame clones and drops some. This sample has 140,000 or so clones; 65% to 90% occur once, and the top ten carry less than 3.5%. Material: PBMCs. These receptors all come from a woman in her 30s in good health and CMV-seronegative. CDR3s include the opening cysteine and the closing phenylalanine or tryptophan. The D gene is left open where the match is weak. Size values are once, few and many counts, or a class for expanded clones, and some rows have none.

CASSPLQGTYEQYF	TGCGCCAGCAGCCCTTTACAGGGTACCTACGAGCAGTACTTC	-	TRBV5-1	TRBJ2-7	-
CASSYKRPQNTEAFF	TGTGCCAGCAGTTACAAGAGGCCGCAGAACACTGAAGCTTTCTTT	-	TRBV6-5	TRBJ1-1	-
CASSRTDSSGNTIYF	TGTGCCAGCAGTCGGACGGACAGCTCTGGAAACACCATATATTTT	-	TRBV5-5	TRBJ1-3	-
CASSEWTVQETQYF	TGTGCCAGCAGTGAATGGACAGTCCAAGAGACCCAGTACTTC	-	TRBV25-1	TRBJ2-5	-
CASSLAFNQPQHF	TGCGCCAGCAGCTTGGCCTTCAATCAGCCCCAGCATTTT	-	TRBV5-1	TRBJ1-5	-
CASSSAGADTQYF	TGTGCCAGCAGCTCGGCGGGGGCAGATACGCAGTATTTT	-	TRBV5-5	TRBJ2-3	TRBD2
CASSLAGRGETQYF	TGTGCCAGCAGCTTGGCGGGCAGGGGTGAGACCCAGTACTTC	-	TRBV5-6	TRBJ2-5	-
CASSFGRASGKYTGELFF	TGTGCCAGCAGCTTTGGTCGGGCTAGCGGGAAGTACACCGGGGAGCTGTTTTTT	-	TRBV11-3	TRBJ2-2	TRBD2
CASSHSGTGQNTEAFF	TGTGCCAGCAGCCATTCAGGGACAGGACAGAACACTGAAGCTTTCTTT	-	TRBV9	TRBJ1-1	TRBD1
CASSLVRGGPLVFPNEQYF	TGTGCCAGCAGCTTGGTTAGGGGAGGACCTCTAGTATTCCCCAACGAGCAGTACTTC	-	TRBV5-8	TRBJ2-7	-
CASGDQGAEKLFF	TGTGCCAGCGGAGATCAGGGGGCCGAAAAACTGTTTTTT	-	TRBV5-4	TRBJ1-4	TRBD1
CASSGSGPSYEQYF	TGTGCCAGCAGCGGTAGCGGGCCCTCCTACGAGCAGTACTTC	-	TRBV7-2	TRBJ2-7	TRBD2
CASRQGGTDTQYF	TGTGCCAGCAGACAGGGGGGGACAGATACGCAGTATTTT	few	TRBV2	TRBJ2-3	-
CASSPGGAAEAFF	TGTGCCAGCAGCCCAGGAGGGGCCGCGGAAGCTTTCTTT	-	TRBV7-9	TRBJ1-1	-
CASSIKPTGNEQFF	TGTGCCAGTAGTATAAAACCCACGGGCAATGAGCAGTTCTTC	-	TRBV19	TRBJ2-1	-
CASSLAGSYTGELFF	TGCGCCAGCAGCTTGGCGGGGAGCTACACCGGGGAGCTGTTTTTT	-	TRBV5-1	TRBJ2-2	-
CSASVLYGYTF	TGCAGCGCCTCGGTCCTATATGGCTACACCTTC	-	TRBV29-1	TRBJ1-2	-
CASSQDRLNTGELFF	TGCGCCAGCAGCCAAGACAGGCTGAACACCGGGGAGCTGTTTTTT	-	TRBV4-3	TRBJ2-2	-
CASSPGTYNEQFF	TGTGCCAGCAGCCCAGGAACCTACAATGAGCAGTTCTTC	-	TRBV7-7	TRBJ2-1	-
CAWSVHRGRVTGELFF	TGTGCCTGGAGTGTACACCGCGGGAGGGTCACCGGGGAGCTGTTTTTT	once	TRBV30	TRBJ2-2	TRBD2
CASGQFSGNTIYF	TGTGCCAGCGGACAGTTCTCTGGAAACACCATATATTTT	few	TRBV2	TRBJ1-3	-
CASSFGAGQGEADTQYF	TGTGCCAGCAGCTTTGGGGCGGGACAGGGGGAAGCAGATACGCAGTATTTT	-	TRBV9	TRBJ2-3	TRBD1
CASSSGTGAYEQYF	TGTGCCAGTAGTTCCGGGACAGGGGCCTACGAGCAGTACTTC	few	TRBV19	TRBJ2-7	TRBD1
CASSLRGFSSYNEQFF	TGTGCCAGCAGCTTACGGGGGTTTAGCTCCTACAATGAGCAGTTCTTC	-	TRBV11-2	TRBJ2-1	-
CASSQETGQGGEKLFF	TGCGCCAGCAGCCAAGAGACGGGACAGGGAGGGGAAAAACTGTTTTTT	few	TRBV4-1	TRBJ1-4	TRBD1
CASSLDAGSNQPQHF	TGTGCCAGCAGCTTGGACGCGGGTAGCAATCAGCCCCAGCATTTT	-	TRBV5-4	TRBJ1-5	-
CASSHEGLAGGRAKNIQYF	TGCGCCAGCAGCCATGAAGGACTAGCGGGAGGGAGGGCCAAAAACATTCAGTACTTC	-	TRBV4-1	TRBJ2-4	TRBD2
CASSARDMSSYNEQFF	TGTGCCAGTAGTGCCAGGGACATGAGCTCCTACAATGAGCAGTTCTTC	-	TRBV19	TRBJ2-1	-
CASSPDSTDTQYF	TGCGCCAGCAGCCCAGATAGCACAGATACGCAGTATTTT	-	TRBV5-1	TRBJ2-3	-
CASSPGTGPLINQPQHF	TGCGCCAGCAGCCCCGGGACAGGGCCCCTCATCAATCAGCCCCAGCATTTT	-	TRBV4-1	TRBJ1-5	TRBD1
CAGMGGAYSYEQYF	TGTGCCGGGATGGGGGGAGCCTACTCCTACGAGCAGTACTTC	-	TRBV30	TRBJ2-7	-
CASSLVPTGGNEKLFF	TGTGCCAGCAGCTTAGTACCGACAGGGGGCAATGAAAAACTGTTTTTT	-	TRBV7-2	TRBJ1-4	TRBD1
CSVRRDSMNTEAFF	TGCAGCGTTAGAAGAGACAGCATGAACACTGAAGCTTTCTTT	-	TRBV29-1	TRBJ1-1	-
CASSSRESYNEQFF	TGTGCCAGCAGTAGTCGGGAATCCTACAATGAGCAGTTCTTC	-	TRBV7-8	TRBJ2-1	-
CASSLAPGGDEKLFF	TGCGCCAGCAGCTTGGCCCCCGGGGGGGATGAAAAACTGTTTTTT	-	TRBV5-1	TRBJ1-4	-
CSVEISGRGYEQYF	TGCAGCGTTGAAATCTCAGGCCGGGGGTACGAGCAGTACTTC	-	TRBV29-1	TRBJ2-7	-
CASRPDSFYGYTF	TGTGCCAGCAGACCGGACAGCTTCTATGGCTACACCTTC	-	TRBV5-5	TRBJ1-2	-
CASGLGRDIKSYEQYF	TGTGCTAGTGGTTTGGGACGGGACATAAAATCCTACGAGCAGTACTTC	-	TRBV12-5	TRBJ2-7	-
CASSAEPGTGELFF	TGTGCCAGCAGTGCCGAACCAGGCACCGGGGAGCTGTTTTTT	few	TRBV2	TRBJ2-2	-
CASTPGGLGYTF	TGTGCCAGCACTCCGGGGGGTCTCGGCTACACCTTC	-	TRBV7-9	TRBJ1-2	-
CASSTGNSNQPQHF	TGTGCCAGCAGCACAGGGAATAGCAATCAGCCCCAGCATTTT	-	TRBV16	TRBJ1-5	-
CASSLGGSTEEKLFF	TGTGCCAGCAGCTTGGGAGGTTCAACGGAGGAAAAACTGTTTTTT	-	TRBV5-8	TRBJ1-4	-
CASSNPGQAYEQYF	TGTGCCAGCAGCAATCCGGGACAGGCATACGAGCAGTACTTC	few	TRBV2	TRBJ2-7	TRBD1
CASSKRRPRQSSYNEQFF	TGCGCCAGCAGCAAAAGACGACCCCGACAGAGCTCCTACAATGAGCAGTTCTTC	-	TRBV4-1	TRBJ2-1	-
CASSLEGTSSGNTIYF	TGCGCCAGCAGCTTGGAGGGGACATCCTCTGGAAACACCATATATTTT	-	TRBV5-1	TRBJ1-3	-
CASSLTTSGLTYEQYF	TGTGCCAGCAGCCTTACGACTAGCGGGTTAACCTACGAGCAGTACTTC	-	TRBV7-8	TRBJ2-7	TRBD2
CASSLRGGLAGRHKNIQYF	TGCGCCAGCAGCTTGCGGGGTGGACTAGCGGGGCGTCATAAAAACATTCAGTACTTC	-	TRBV5-1	TRBJ2-4	TRBD2
CASSLEGRIDQPQHF	TGTGCCAGCAGCTTAGAGGGGAGGATCGATCAGCCCCAGCATTTT	-	TRBV7-2	TRBJ1-5	-
CASSRTGGALGYTF	TGTGCCAGCAGCCGGACAGGGGGCGCTTTGGGCTACACCTTC	-	TRBV6-5	TRBJ1-2	TRBD1
CASTAGGTHSEQFF	TGTGCCAGTACAGCGGGAGGGACCCACTCGGAGCAGTTCTTC	few	TRBV19	TRBJ2-1	TRBD2
CASSQLTVRDRGLRSTEAFF	TGCGCCAGCAGCCAATTGACCGTCCGGGACAGGGGGCTAAGGAGCACTGAAGCTTTCTTT	few	TRBV4-1	TRBJ1-1	TRBD1
CASSPRTRNGNTEAFF	TGTGCCAGCAGCCCTCGGACAAGAAATGGGAACACTGAAGCTTTCTTT	-	TRBV7-9	TRBJ1-1	-